The entry that follows covers one T cell receptor beta chain sequence. Its specificity is unknown. This CDR3 spans 18 amino acids. Germline V lookup: CDR1 SGHRS, CDR2 YFSETQ. Trimming took 4 bases from V and 0 from J; bases not matched to a gene: 10. The data stem from a study of T cell responses to AZD1222 COVID-19 vaccine. Produced via immunoSEQ multiplex PCR; TCRdb's table is partial and in-frame only. The repertoire holds 120,000 to 150,000 clones, with about 91% as singletons. The study's findings and limits: All repertoire sampling was performed exclusively after the peak T cell response. Unmutated variant regions are reportedly the target of nearly half of TCRs that are spike-specific. A mostly white British donor set with more females was recruited, and clonal diversity was possibly underestimated.

Specimen: peripheral blood, collected on day 0 of AZD1222 vaccination. This chain uses TRBV5-1 with TRBJ2-6; TRBD1 matches at 7 bases. The receptor's source is an adult in good health. Written as DNA, the CDR3 is TGCGCCAGCAGCCCAGGGGACAGATCCAGCTCTGGGGCCAACGTCCTGACTTTC. Its translation: CASSPGDRSSSGANVLTF.